This TCR beta chain originates from a study of T-cell reconstitution after alpha-beta-depleted transplantation in children. Study conclusions and caveats: T-cell numbers and diversity one year post-transplant derived largely from freshly generated T cells. There were some patients whose high TCRbeta diversity at day 60 came from surviving recipient T cells and thymic progenitors. In patients about two months after transplant, alpha-beta T cells reportedly arose from several hundred expanded graft clones.

Library preparation (for TCRbeta) was performed with unique molecular identifiers. One entry per CDR3 protein, called by TCRdb with MiXCR from the PCR reads. The sample has approximately 110,000 distinct CDR3 sequences, more than 20% seen once. This clonotype occurred many times. Its target is not known. This CDR3 is built from 17 residues. J gave up 8 bases and V 3 bases, and 15 bases lay outside the gene matches. Looked up from germline, CDR1 is SGHRS and CDR2 is YFSETQ. This sample comprised PBMCs, mostly from graft donor cells, obtained 180 days after TCRalphabeta/CD19-depleted stem cell transplant. The chain uses TRBV5-1 and TRBJ2-1; 9 bases fit TRBD2. The clonotype comes from a male patient between 2 and 15 years old who had a stem cell transplant for chronic granulomatous disease, so the T cells may come from the graft donor. CDR3 sequence: CASSSIISGGERYEQFF. CDR3 bases: TGCGCCAGCAGCTCTATAATTAGCGGGGGAGAGCGCTATGAGCAGTTCTTC.